The present entry profiles one T cell receptor (beta chain) with its context. What it recognizes is unknown. MiXCR, run by TCRdb on the 5' RACE reads, gives a single entry per CDR3 protein. Counted here are 250,000 to 300,000 distinct CDR3 sequences, roughly 8.2% occurring once; the ten biggest clones make up 22%. From germline, CDR1 is SGHTA and CDR2 FQGNSA. The CDR3 is made up of 17 amino acids. Germline trimming cut 3 bases from V and 2 bases from J; bases unmatched to any gene: 10. This record comes from a study of T-cell memory formation after mild COVID-19. Points from the study as a whole: SARS-CoV-2 specificity of second-wave clones peaking day 37 was unconfirmed.

The TCR was taken from a man younger than 30 who had mild COVID-19 (a few samples of this study predate the infection). Cell type and time point are not known. This chain joins TRBV7-2 and TRBJ1-2, with 9 bases matching TRBD1. Sequencing input: PBMCs or a T cell subset sorted from them (not recorded which). CDR3 sequence (DNA): TGTGCCAGCAGCTTCTCCGGGACAGGGAGGATGAACTATGGCTACACCTTC. Its translation is CASSFSGTGRMNYGYTF.